Sequencing of this TCR beta chain was carried out in a study of blood T cell repertoires in COVID-19 (dated by TCRdb to 2020 to 2021). At the level of the whole study: The collaborator samples originated in the United States, Italy and Spain and spanned the acute and convalescent phases of COVID-19. The prospective study material was composed of cDNA or gDNA derived from T cells, B-cell-depleted T cells, or PBMCs. The dataset comprised deeply sampled blood TCRbeta repertoires from subjects exposed to, actively infected with, or recovered from COVID-19. The repertoires were released in a freely available public database meant as a resource for research on the immune response to SARS-CoV-2. Samples came from the ongoing ImmuneRACE study (first 160 participants) plus 1,254 subjects from 6 global collaborators. Nearly every sample came with metadata listing a de-identified subject ID, COVID-19 status, age in years and sex. HLA class I and class II types, where available, came from metadata supplied by the sample provider rather than from assay-based typing. On the study overall, not on this receptor specifically: The amount of clinical and demographic metadata varied by source and participant and was provided uncurated.

Of note for this clone: The clone's antigen remains unknown. Base qualities were left out, and no much larger clone turns up one base away.

After removal of 6 bases from V and 0 bases from J, the junction retains 2 bases not matched to a gene. Inclusive of the bounding cysteine and phenylalanine, the CDR3 is 15 residues long. Just CDR3 DNA is preserved here, 45 bases in frame from base 1. CDR1 and CDR2 are drawn from the germline V gene (reference sequence): LGHDT, YNNKEL. The collaborating institutions used their own protocols to collect whole blood in K2EDTA tubes. For TCRbeta analysis, collaborators shipped samples as frozen whole blood, isolated PBMCs, or DNA extracted from either of those sample types. The immunoSEQ Assay, a bias-controlled multiplex PCR, was used to amplify TCRbeta CDR3 regions from genomic DNA. Turning to the authors' computational methods: Nucleated cell counts per sample were estimated from amplification of reference gene primers within the assay. Sequence reads were collapsed and filtered to measure the absolute abundance of every unique TCRbeta CDR3 rearrangement. For each sample, productive Simpson clonality was calculated as the square root of Simpson's diversity index over productive rearrangements. The table was pulled from immuneACCESS by TCRdb, which kept in-frame rearrangements only. Such tables lose some clones; where checked, under half of the loss comes from unresolved V genes, and the rest has no known cause. The V and J calls and clone size come from that table; D and trimming were worked out from the DNA. The sample table holds about 210,000 clones, of which about 87% were seen once. The top ten constitute under 2% of the sample.

This sequence was found in a man between 65 and 80 years old with acute or convalescent COVID-19. Input material: peripheral blood. This sequence uses TRBV3-1 (or the pseudogene TRBV3-2) and TRBJ2-3, and TRBD2 matches 11 of the central bases. The DNA sequence is TGTGCCAGCAGTCGGACTAGCGGGAGCACAGATACGCAGTATTTT. This yields the protein CASSRTSGSTDTQYF.